This T cell receptor (beta chain) appears in the sequencing data of a study of a mutant IDH1 vaccine in newly diagnosed glioma. As for the study in general: Across weeks 1, 3, 5, 7, 11, 15, 19 and 23, patients received a vaccination each time, eight in all. Beginning 4-6 weeks after radiotherapy alone, or with temozolomide cycles, vaccination took place. Patients under treatment included 62.5% males and roughly 40% females and had a mean age of roughly 43 years. Standard pretreatment was either radiotherapy, temozolomide, or, for most, radiochemotherapy with temozolomide.

As for time point: week 23, last vaccination. With topical imiquimod, each dose of the vaccine consisted of 300 ug of mutant IDH1 20-mer peptide. Deletions cut 5 bases from V and 3 bases from J, with 17 bases between. The CDR3 is made up of 15 amino acids. Germline loops: CDR1 SGHTA, CDR2 FQGNSA. As regards this clone: Its antigen is not identified.

Clones were sequenced by immunoSEQ multiplex PCR, and TCRdb holds only the in-frame ones, with some missing. The sample yields about 56,000 clones, about nine tenths seen once. This material consisted of PBMCs, taken from a glioma patient whose treatment included an IDH1 peptide vaccine. The chain combines TRBV7-2 with TRBJ2-7; D possibly corresponds to TRBD1 (6 bases). The sequence came from a man aged 40-49 years with glioma. Written as DNA, the CDR3 is TGTGCCAGCAGCCCGAGGACAGAGAGACGCTACGAGCAGTACTTC. Translation gives CASSPRTERRYEQYF. Complete variable domain (other parts from reference TRBV7-2 and TRBJ2-7): GAGVSQSPSNKVTEKGKDVELRCDPISGHTALYWYRQSLGQGLEFLIYFQGNSAPDKSGLPSDRFSAERTGGSVSTLTIQRTQQEDSAVYLCASSPRTERRYEQYFGPGTRLTVT.